The 11 T cell receptor beta chains below were found in one sample sequenced in a study of control samples from healthy donors and cancer patients. Assay: immunoSEQ multiplex PCR; the TCRdb copy retains only in-frame clones and omits some. Of about 160,000 clones listed, roughly 89% are singletons. Sequencing was carried out using blood. The receptors stem from a man younger than 40 in good health.

The rearrangement joins TRBV5-1 to TRBJ1-4; D call uncertain. Between the trimmed V and J ends, which lost 4 bases and 8 bases, there was a span of 18 bases. Per germline, CDR1 SGHRS and CDR2 YFSETQ. The CDR3 covers 15 residues. In nucleotides, the CDR3 is TGCGCCAGCAGCCCCGTGGCCTCGGGTGTCGAAAAACTGTTTTTT. As protein: CASSPVASGVEKLFF.

This chain uses TRBV12-3 or TRBV12-4 with TRBJ1-2; a possible D gene is TRBD1 (6 bases). V was shortened by 1 base and J by 8 bases, with 11 bases between the two germline ends. The CDR3 is made up of 13 amino acids. The CDR3 coding sequence is TGTGCCAGCAGTTTAGGAGGGGGTAGGGGCTACACCTTC. It is translated as CASSLGGGRGYTF.

The chain has TRBV5-4 and TRBJ2-5; D not resolved. The CDR3 covers 13 residues. The V and J ends lost 4 bases and 2 bases respectively, with 9 bases between them. Germline V gene sequence: CDR1 SGHNT, CDR2 YYREEE (reference sequence). The CDR3 nucleotides are TGTGCCAGCAGCCCGACTCGGCAAGAGACCCAGTACTTC. Protein product: CASSPTRQETQYF.

The chain is built from TRBV5-4 and TRBJ1-3, with D tentatively TRBD1 (5 bases). From germline, CDR1 is SGHNT and CDR2 YYREEE (reference sequence). The germline V and J ends were trimmed by 4 bases and 5 bases, with 16 bases remaining between them. CDR3 length: 15 residues. CDR3 DNA sequence: TGTGCCAGCAGCCGCGGGGCAGAGGACCGAAACACCATATATTTT. This encodes CASSRGAEDRNTIYF.

The genes are TRBV7-2 and TRBJ2-6; either TRBD1 or TRBD2 may supply D (6 bases each). With 5 bases removed from V and 3 bases from J, the gap between germline ends came to 8 bases. The CDR3 spans 14 residues. The V gene's germline CDR1 is SGHTA and CDR2 FQGNSA. CDR3: CASSGGLGANVLTF. The CDR3 DNA reads as TGTGCCAGCAGCGGGGGGCTTGGGGCCAACGTCCTGACTTTC.

The CDR3 is CASSYFPPPLALTDTQYF. CDR3 in DNA: TGTGCCAGCAGTTACTTCCCTCCTCCGCTAGCGTTAACAGATACGCAGTATTTT. The gene calls are TRBV6-2 or TRBV6-3 and TRBJ2-3; tentatively, D is TRBD2 (6 bases). The V gene's germline CDR1 is MNHEY and CDR2 SVGEGT. The germline V and J ends were trimmed by 1 base and 3 bases, with 20 bases remaining between them. The length of the CDR3 is 18 residues.

This clone occurred once. The chain carries TRBV5-1 and TRBJ2-6; D uncertain. Deletions cut 1 base from V and 0 bases from J, with 8 bases between. The CDR3 covers 16 residues. In germline, CDR1 is SGHRS, CDR2 YFSETQ. DNA of the CDR3: TGCGCCAGCAGCTTGAGTCCCATCTCTGGGGCCAACGTCCTGACTTTC. As protein: CASSLSPISGANVLTF.

This clone was observed once. V gene TRBV28 combines with J gene TRBJ2-2; D possibly corresponds to TRBD1 (5 bases). CDR1 and CDR2 (germline): MDHEN, SYDVKM. Trimming shortened V by 3 bases and J by 4 bases, and 9 bases separated the two germline ends. CDR3 length: 14 amino acids. The CDR3 protein is CASSLPGFTGELFF. In nucleotides, the CDR3 is TGTGCCAGCAGTTTGCCAGGGTTCACCGGGGAGCTGTTTTTT.

CDR3 nucleotide sequence: TGTGCCAGCAGCTCTCAGGGGACAGGGCGCACTGAAGCTTTCTTT. This codes for CASSSQGTGRTEAFF. This chain connects TRBV5-4 to TRBJ1-1; 9 bases align to TRBD1. Germline V gene sequence: CDR1 SGHNT, CDR2 YYREEE (reference sequence). V shed 3 bases and J 4 bases; nucleotides not matched to a gene: 7. The CDR3 runs 15 residues.

The V gene is TRBV7-2, the J gene TRBJ1-6, with D hard to call. Trimming removed 3 bases at V and 8 bases at J, with 8 bases between. The V gene's germline CDR1 is SGHTA and CDR2 FQGNSA. This CDR3 is 13 amino acids long. Written as DNA, the CDR3 is TGTGCCAGCAGCTTGGGCAATGATTCACCCCTCCACTTT. Its translation: CASSLGNDSPLHF.

This clone appeared a single time. The genes are TRBV13 and TRBJ2-2, with 7 positions matching TRBD1. CDR1 and CDR2 (germline): PRHDT, FYEKMQ (reference sequence). The CDR3 contains 15 residues. The trim removed 1 base at V and 5 bases at J, leaving 4 bases unmatched. The CDR3: CASSLEGARTGELFF. The CDR3 DNA is TGTGCCAGCAGCTTAGAGGGGGCGAGGACCGGGGAGCTGTTTTTT.